This is a list of T cell receptor beta chains from one sample in a study of blood T cell repertoires in COVID-19. TCRdb's table, derived via immunoSEQ multiplex PCR, lists solely in-frame clones and lacks some. The repertoire holds approximately 47,000 clones, roughly 88% seen once, with 2.1% in the top ten. Sequencing was done on a sample of peripheral blood. These receptor sequences come from an older woman with acute or convalescent COVID-19. Each CDR3 is given with its conserved first and last residue. Fields, in order: D gene, J gene, clone size, V gene, CDR3 DNA, CDR3 protein. The D gene is left open where the match is weak. Rows give clone size only sometimes, using once, few, many, or a class for an expanded clone.

-,TRBJ2-7,once,TRBV19,TGTGCCAGTAGTACACGGACATCCTCCTACGAGCAGTACTTC,CASSTRTSSYEQYF
TRBD1,TRBJ1-2,-,TRBV19,TGTGCCAGTAGTATGAGGGGGCGCATCTATGGCTACACCTTC,CASSMRGRIYGYTF
-,TRBJ1-1,-,TRBV7-6,TGTGCCAGCAGCTTAGGTTTAGGAGTGAACACTGAAGCTTTCTTT,CASSLGLGVNTEAFF
TRBD2,TRBJ2-3,-,TRBV28,TGTGCCAGCAGTCCTCATAGCGGGGGGACAGATACGCAGTATTTT,CASSPHSGGTDTQYF
TRBD1,TRBJ2-2,-,TRBV5-1,TGCGCCAGCAGCTTGGCCAACAGGGGGCAAAGCGGGGAGCTGTTTTTT,CASSLANRGQSGELFF
TRBD1,TRBJ1-6,-,TRBV7-2,TGTGCCAGCAGCTTTCAGGGGGTTAATTCACCCCTCCACTTT,CASSFQGVNSPLHF
-,TRBJ1-5,-,TRBV28,TGTGCCAGCAGTCCAAATTATGCAACTGGCAATCAGCCCCAGCATTTT,CASSPNYATGNQPQHF
TRBD1,TRBJ2-6,-,TRBV5-1,TGCGCCAGCACTCCTTGGGGGAAACAGGGGAGCTCTGGGGCCAACGTCCTGACTTTC,CASTPWGKQGSSGANVLTF
-,TRBJ1-5,-,TRBV7-2,TGTGCCAGCAGCCGGAGGTCAGGGGACCCGCCTCAGCCCCAGCATTTT,CASSRRSGDPPQPQHF
-,TRBJ2-7,-,TRBV7-8,TGTGCCAGCAGTTCAGTTAGGGGCGAGCAGTACTTC,CASSSVRGEQYF
-,TRBJ1-2,-,TRBV19,TGTGCCAGTAGTATCGCTGAGCACTATGGCTACACCTTC,CASSIAEHYGYTF
-,TRBJ2-6,-,TRBV5-1,TGCGCCAGCCGAGGACTGCTTAGCTCTGGGGCCAACGTCCTGACTTTC,CASRGLLSSGANVLTF
-,TRBJ1-6,-,TRBV14,TGTGCCAGCAGCCTTCTAGACAGTAACTATTCACCCCTCCACTTT,CASSLLDSNYSPLHF
TRBD1,TRBJ2-1,-,TRBV28,TGTGCCAGCACTACTAGTAGAGGGGACAGGGGGCGTCGGAATGAGCAGTTCTTC,CASTTSRGDRGRRNEQFF
TRBD1,TRBJ1-1,once,TRBV6-5,TGTGCCAGCAGCTTGCGAGGGGGCGTTAAAACTGAAGCTTTCTTT,CASSLRGGVKTEAFF
TRBD1,TRBJ1-6,-,TRBV28,TGTGCCAGCAGTTCGGGACAGGTCCGGAATTCACCCCTCCACTTT,CASSSGQVRNSPLHF
-,TRBJ2-1,-,TRBV18,TGTGCCAGCTCCGCTTCCCAGCGGGACACCTACAATGAGCAGTTCTTC,CASSASQRDTYNEQFF
TRBD1,TRBJ2-1,-,TRBV7-3,TGTGCCAGCAGCTTAACGCCGGGACAGAACAATGAGCAGTTCTTC,CASSLTPGQNNEQFF
TRBD2,TRBJ2-5,once,TRBV7-3,TGTGCCAGCGCTGAGCTTGGGACTAGCGAAGCCCAGTACTTC,CASAELGTSEAQYF
-,TRBJ2-5,few,TRBV28,TGTGCCAGCAGTCGCGCGAGACTAGTGAAAGAGACCCAGTACTTC,CASSRARLVKETQYF
TRBD1,TRBJ1-5,-,TRBV10-2,TGCGCCAGCACAGTTCGATGGACAGGGGTCAATCAGCCCCAGCATTTT,CASTVRWTGVNQPQHF
TRBD1,TRBJ1-1,-,TRBV29-1,TGCAGCGTCGACAGGGTGAACACTGAAGCTTTCTTT,CSVDRVNTEAFF
-,TRBJ1-2,-,TRBV30,TGTGCCTGGAGTAGAGGCTATGGCTACACCTTC,CAWSRGYGYTF
-,TRBJ1-5,-,TRBV15,TGTGCCACCAGCCTAACTAGGCAGGGGCTGAATCAGCCCCAGCATTTT,CATSLTRQGLNQPQHF
-,TRBJ1-5,-,TRBV15,TGTGCCACCGGGCGTGGGGGGAGCAATCAGCCCCAGCATTTT,CATGRGGSNQPQHF
-,TRBJ2-2,few,TRBV20-1,TGCAGTGCTAGTTTTGGGGGCCGGGGCGGGGAGCTGTTTTTT,CSASFGGRGGELFF
-,TRBJ2-1,-,TRBV11-3,TGTGCCAGCAGCTTAGTCCGGGAGAATGAGCAGTTCTTC,CASSLVRENEQFF
TRBD1,TRBJ1-2,-,TRBV5-4,TGTGCCAGCAGCGGGACAGGGAGAAGCGATGGCTACACCTTC,CASSGTGRSDGYTF
-,TRBJ1-1,few,TRBV2,TGTGCCAGCAGTGAAGCCGTACAGGGAGAAGCTTTCTTT,CASSEAVQGEAFF
TRBD2,TRBJ2-4,-,TRBV15,TGTGCCACCAGGGCTAGCGGGAAAAACATTCAGTACTTC,CATRASGKNIQYF
-,TRBJ1-2,-,TRBV3-1/TRBV3-2,TGTGCCAGCAGCCAAGTTCGGCAGGGACTCCCTAGTGGTTATGGCTACACCTTC,CASSQVRQGLPSGYGYTF
TRBD1,TRBJ2-7,-,TRBV14,TGTGCCAGCAGCCAAGGCCGTCCAGGGGGCGTTTACGAGCAGTACTTC,CASSQGRPGGVYEQYF
-,TRBJ1-6,-,TRBV5-1,TGCGCCAGCAGCTTGGTTTGGACGGGAATTTCACCCCTCCACTTT,CASSLVWTGISPLHF
TRBD1,TRBJ1-1,-,TRBV7-2,TGTGCCAGCAGCCCTCGACAGGGGGGAAACACTGAAGCTTTCTTT,CASSPRQGGNTEAFF
TRBD1,TRBJ1-2,-,TRBV27,TGTGCCAGCAGTTCGACAGGGGGTAACGACTATGGCTACACCTTC,CASSSTGGNDYGYTF
TRBD1,TRBJ1-1,-,TRBV7-8,TGTGCCAGCAGCCAAGGACAGGGGTTGAACACTGAAGCTTTCTTT,CASSQGQGLNTEAFF
-,TRBJ1-1,-,TRBV29-1,TGCGCAGCTACAGGAGGGTACACTGAAGCTTTCTTT,CAATGGYTEAFF
TRBD2,TRBJ2-7,-,TRBV7-2,TGTGCCAGCAGCTTAGAATGGGGGGGCTACGAGCAGTACTTC,CASSLEWGGYEQYF
TRBD2,TRBJ2-1,-,TRBV3-1/TRBV3-2,TGTGCCAGCACTGGAGCGGGGGATGAGCAGTTCTTC,CASTGAGDEQFF
-,TRBJ2-1,-,TRBV12-3/TRBV12-4,TGTGCCAGCAATCGCCAGATGTTCGATGAGCAGTTCTTC,CASNRQMFDEQFF
TRBD1,TRBJ2-2,-,TRBV5-1,TGCGCCAGCAGCTTGGTTACTACAGGGGCCGGGGAGCTGTTTTTT,CASSLVTTGAGELFF
-,TRBJ1-1,-,TRBV11-2,TGTGCCAGCAGCCTGAGGGTCGACGAGGCTTTCTTT,CASSLRVDEAFF
-,TRBJ1-1,-,TRBV27,TGTGCCAGCTGGGCCCAGTTGAACACTGAAGCTTTCTTT,CASWAQLNTEAFF
TRBD1,TRBJ2-1,-,TRBV5-1,TGCGCCAGCAGCAAAGACAGGGAAGGCTCCTACAATGAGCAGTTCTTC,CASSKDREGSYNEQFF
-,TRBJ2-6,-,TRBV5-1,TGCGCCAGCAGCCGACAAACTGGGGCCAACGTCCTGACTTTC,CASSRQTGANVLTF
-,TRBJ1-2,-,TRBV21-1,TGTGCCAGCAGCACTATCGACAGAAAGTCCCCAAAAGCTAACTATGGCTACACCTTC,CASSTIDRKSPKANYGYTF
TRBD2,TRBJ2-2,-,TRBV9,TGTGCCAGCAGCGTCACTAGCGGGGGGGCCGGAGACACCGGGGAGCTGTTTTTT,CASSVTSGGAGDTGELFF
TRBD1,TRBJ2-5,-,TRBV5-1,TGCGCCAGCAGCTTGCAGGGGGCAGGCGTAAAAGAGACCCAGTACTTC,CASSLQGAGVKETQYF
-,TRBJ1-1,-,TRBV10-3,TGTGCCACCTCCTCGAGACCCTACGACACATCAGGAAAGAACACTGAAGCTTTCTTT,CATSSRPYDTSGKNTEAFF
-,TRBJ2-3,-,TRBV1,TGCACCAGCAGCCCCTTAGGGGCGGGGGGGTCAGGGACGCAGTATTTT,CTSSPLGAGGSGTQYF
-,TRBJ1-4,-,TRBV6-5,TGTGCCAGCCGGGACAAGCACGCAACTAATGAAAAACTGTTTTTT,CASRDKHATNEKLFF